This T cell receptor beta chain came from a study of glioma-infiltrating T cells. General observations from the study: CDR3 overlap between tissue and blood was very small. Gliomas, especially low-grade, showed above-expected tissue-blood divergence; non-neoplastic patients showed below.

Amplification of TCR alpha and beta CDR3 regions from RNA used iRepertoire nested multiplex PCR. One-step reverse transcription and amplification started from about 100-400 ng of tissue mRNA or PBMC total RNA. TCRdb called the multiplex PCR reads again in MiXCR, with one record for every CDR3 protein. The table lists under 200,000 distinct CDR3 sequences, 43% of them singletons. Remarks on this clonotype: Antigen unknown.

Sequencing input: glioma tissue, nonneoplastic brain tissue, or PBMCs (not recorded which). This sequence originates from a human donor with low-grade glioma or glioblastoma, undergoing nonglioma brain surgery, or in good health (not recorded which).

CDR3 coding DNA: TGCAGTGCTAGAGAGGGACTAGCGGAGTCCTACGAGCAGTACTTC. This sequence encodes CSAREGLAESYEQYF. The gene calls are TRBV20-1 and TRBJ2-7, with TRBD2 matching over 11 bases. The J segment lost 1 base and the V segment lost 0 bases, leaving 2 bases of the junction unmatched. Germline CDR1 reads DFQATT; CDR2 reads SNEGSKA (reference sequence). The CDR3 length is 15 residues.